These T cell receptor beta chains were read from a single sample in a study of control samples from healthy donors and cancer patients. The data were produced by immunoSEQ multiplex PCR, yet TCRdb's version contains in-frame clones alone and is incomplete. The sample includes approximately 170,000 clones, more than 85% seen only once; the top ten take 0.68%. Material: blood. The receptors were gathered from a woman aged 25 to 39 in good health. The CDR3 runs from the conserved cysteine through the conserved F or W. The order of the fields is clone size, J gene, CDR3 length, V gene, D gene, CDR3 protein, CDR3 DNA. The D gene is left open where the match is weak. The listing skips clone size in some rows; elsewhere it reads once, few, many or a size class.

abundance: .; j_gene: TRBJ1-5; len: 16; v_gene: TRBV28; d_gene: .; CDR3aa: CASSLGRRAGNQPQHF; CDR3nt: TGTGCCAGCAGTTTAGGCAGGAGAGCGGGCAATCAGCCCCAGCATTTT
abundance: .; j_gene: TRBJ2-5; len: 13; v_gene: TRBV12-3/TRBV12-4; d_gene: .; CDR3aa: CASSSAGARPQYF; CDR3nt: TGTGCCAGCAGTTCCGCAGGGGCCCGGCCCCAGTACTTC
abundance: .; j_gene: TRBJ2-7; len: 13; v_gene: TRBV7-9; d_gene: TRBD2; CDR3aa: CASSDGGDDEQYF; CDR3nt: TGTGCCAGCAGCGACGGGGGGGACGACGAGCAGTACTTC
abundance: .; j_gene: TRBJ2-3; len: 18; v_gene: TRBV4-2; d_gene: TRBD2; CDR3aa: CASSQDLGASGVVDTQYF; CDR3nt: TGTGCCAGCAGCCAAGATCTCGGGGCTAGCGGGGTGGTAGATACGCAGTATTTT
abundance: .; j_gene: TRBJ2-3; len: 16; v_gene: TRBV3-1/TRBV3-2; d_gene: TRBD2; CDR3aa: CASSQDLALAGPEQYF; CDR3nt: TGTGCCAGCAGCCAAGATCTTGCGCTAGCGGGCCCAGAACAGTATTTT
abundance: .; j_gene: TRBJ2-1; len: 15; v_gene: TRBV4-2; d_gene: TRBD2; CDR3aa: CASSPGSGSYNEQFF; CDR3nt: TGTGCCAGCAGCCCGGGCAGCGGGAGCTACAATGAGCAGTTCTTC
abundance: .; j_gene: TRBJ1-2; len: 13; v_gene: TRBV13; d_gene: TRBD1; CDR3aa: CASSSGTDDGYTF; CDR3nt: TGTGCCAGCAGCTCAGGGACAGATGATGGCTACACCTTC
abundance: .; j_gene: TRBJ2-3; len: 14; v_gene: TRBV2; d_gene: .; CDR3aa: CASSLRDITDTQYF; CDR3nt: TGTGCCAGCAGTCTCCGGGACATCACAGATACGCAGTATTTT
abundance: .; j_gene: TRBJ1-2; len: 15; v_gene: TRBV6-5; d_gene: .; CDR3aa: CASSYSDGPNYGYTF; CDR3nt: TGTGCCAGCAGTTACTCAGACGGGCCTAACTATGGCTACACCTTC
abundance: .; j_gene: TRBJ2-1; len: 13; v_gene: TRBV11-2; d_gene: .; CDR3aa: CASRINPGGEQFF; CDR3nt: TGTGCCAGCAGAATCAACCCGGGCGGTGAGCAGTTCTTC
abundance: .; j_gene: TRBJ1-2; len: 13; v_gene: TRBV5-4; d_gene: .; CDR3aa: CASSFVGIMADTF; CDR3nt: TGTGCCAGCAGCTTCGTAGGAATTATGGCTGACACCTTC
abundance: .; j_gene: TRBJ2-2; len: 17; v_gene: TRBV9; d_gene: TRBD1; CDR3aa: CASSVGTGALNTGELFF; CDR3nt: TGTGCCAGCAGCGTTGGGACAGGGGCTTTGAACACCGGGGAGCTGTTTTTT
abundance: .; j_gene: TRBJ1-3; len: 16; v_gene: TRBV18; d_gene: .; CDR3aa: CASSPSGVVAGNTIYF; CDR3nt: TGTGCCAGCTCACCCTCGGGGGTCGTTGCTGGAAACACCATATATTTT
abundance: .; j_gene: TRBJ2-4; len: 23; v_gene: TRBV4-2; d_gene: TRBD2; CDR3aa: CASSQDVSTSGRVGVVRENIQYF; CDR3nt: TGTGCCAGCAGCCAAGATGTCTCGACTAGCGGGAGGGTAGGAGTGGTGCGGGAAAACATTCAGTACTTC
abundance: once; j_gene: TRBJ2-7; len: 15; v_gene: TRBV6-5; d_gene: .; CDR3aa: CASTPRPGFSYEQYF; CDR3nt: TGTGCCAGCACCCCCCGACCAGGGTTTTCCTACGAGCAGTACTTC
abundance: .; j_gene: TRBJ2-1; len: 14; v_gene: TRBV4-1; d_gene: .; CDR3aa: CASSQALSYNEQFF; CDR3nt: TGCGCCAGCAGCCAGGCCCTCTCCTACAATGAGCAGTTCTTC
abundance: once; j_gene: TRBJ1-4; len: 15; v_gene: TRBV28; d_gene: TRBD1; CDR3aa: CASSSLRQGARKLFF; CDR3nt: TGTGCCAGCAGTTCCTTACGACAGGGGGCTCGGAAACTGTTTTTT
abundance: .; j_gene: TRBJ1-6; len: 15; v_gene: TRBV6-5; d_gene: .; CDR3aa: CASTQGPVRDGPLHF; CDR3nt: TGTGCCAGCACCCAGGGGCCCGTCCGTGATGGGCCCCTCCACTTT
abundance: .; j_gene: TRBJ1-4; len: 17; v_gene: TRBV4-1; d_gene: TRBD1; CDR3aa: CASSDRGFGATNEKLFF; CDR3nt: TGCGCCAGCAGCGACAGGGGGTTTGGAGCAACTAATGAAAAACTGTTTTTT
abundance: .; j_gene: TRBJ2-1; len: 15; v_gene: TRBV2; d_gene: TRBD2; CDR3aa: CAGSLSGGMGNEQFF; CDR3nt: TGTGCCGGCAGTCTTAGCGGGGGAATGGGAAATGAGCAGTTCTTC
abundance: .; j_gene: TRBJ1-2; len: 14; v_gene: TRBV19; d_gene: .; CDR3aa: CASSILQTNYGYTF; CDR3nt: TGTGCCAGTAGTATCCTACAGACTAACTATGGCTACACCTTC
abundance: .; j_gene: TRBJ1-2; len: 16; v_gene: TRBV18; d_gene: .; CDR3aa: CASSPRGLRALEGYTF; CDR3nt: TGTGCCAGCTCACCACGAGGGCTACGTGCCCTAGAGGGCTACACCTTC
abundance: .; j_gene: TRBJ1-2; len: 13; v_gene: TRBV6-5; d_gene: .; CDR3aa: CASSLRDSYGYTF; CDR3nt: TGTGCCAGCAGCCTCCGGGATTCCTATGGCTACACCTTC
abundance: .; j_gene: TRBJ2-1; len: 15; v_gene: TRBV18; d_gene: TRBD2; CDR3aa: CASSPGLAGGDEQFF; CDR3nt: TGTGCCAGCTCACCCGGACTAGCGGGAGGAGATGAGCAGTTCTTC
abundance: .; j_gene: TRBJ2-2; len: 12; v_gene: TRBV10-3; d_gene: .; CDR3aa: CAISPITGELFF; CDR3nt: TGTGCCATCAGCCCCATCACCGGGGAGCTGTTTTTT
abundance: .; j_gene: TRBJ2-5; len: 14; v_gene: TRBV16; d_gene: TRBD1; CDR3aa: CASSQARGTETQYF; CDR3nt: TGTGCCAGCAGCCAAGCCAGGGGGACAGAGACCCAGTACTTC
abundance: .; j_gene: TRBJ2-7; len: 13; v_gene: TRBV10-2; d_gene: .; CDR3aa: CASSARPSYEQYF; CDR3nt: TGCGCCAGCAGTGCTAGGCCCTCCTACGAGCAGTACTTC
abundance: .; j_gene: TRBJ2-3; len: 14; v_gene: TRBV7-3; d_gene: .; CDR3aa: CASSLLGGFDTQYF; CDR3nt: TGTGCCAGCAGCTTACTGGGGGGCTTTGATACGCAGTATTTT
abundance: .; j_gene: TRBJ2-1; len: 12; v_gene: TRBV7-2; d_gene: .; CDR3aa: CASSPPLLGQFF; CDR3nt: TGTGCCAGCAGCCCGCCCCTTTTAGGGCAGTTCTTC
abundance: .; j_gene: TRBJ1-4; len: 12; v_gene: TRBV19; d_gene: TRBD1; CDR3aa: CASSPGGEKLFF; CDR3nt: TGTGCCAGTAGCCCAGGGGGAGAAAAACTGTTTTTT
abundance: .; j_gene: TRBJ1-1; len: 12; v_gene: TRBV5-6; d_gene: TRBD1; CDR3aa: CASSDTGVEAFF; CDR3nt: TGTGCCAGCAGCGATACAGGGGTTGAAGCTTTCTTT
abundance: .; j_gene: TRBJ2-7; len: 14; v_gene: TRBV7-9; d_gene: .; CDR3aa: CASSVTGASYEQYF; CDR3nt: TGTGCCAGCAGTGTGACAGGCGCCTCCTACGAGCAGTACTTC
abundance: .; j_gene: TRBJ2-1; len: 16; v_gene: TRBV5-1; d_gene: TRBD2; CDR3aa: CASSSAGSGSVDEQFF; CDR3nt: TGCGCCAGCAGCTCCGCAGGGAGCGGGAGTGTCGATGAGCAGTTCTTC
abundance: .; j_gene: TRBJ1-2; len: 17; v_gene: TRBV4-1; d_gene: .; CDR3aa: CASSQAGRGDPNYGYTF; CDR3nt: TGCGCCAGCAGCCAAGCGGGCAGGGGCGATCCTAACTATGGCTACACCTTC
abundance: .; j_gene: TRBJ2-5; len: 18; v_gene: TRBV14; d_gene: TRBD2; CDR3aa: CASSHPGTSGTPWETQYF; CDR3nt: TGTGCCAGCAGCCATCCCGGGACTAGCGGGACCCCATGGGAGACCCAGTACTTC
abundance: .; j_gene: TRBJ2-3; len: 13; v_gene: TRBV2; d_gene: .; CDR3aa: CATTEWSTDTQYF; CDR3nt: TGTGCCACAACGGAGTGGAGCACAGATACGCAGTATTTT
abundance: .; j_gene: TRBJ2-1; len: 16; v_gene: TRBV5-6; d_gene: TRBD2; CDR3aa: CASSQQGLAGVGEQFF; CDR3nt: TGTGCCAGCAGCCAGCAAGGACTAGCGGGAGTTGGTGAGCAGTTCTTC
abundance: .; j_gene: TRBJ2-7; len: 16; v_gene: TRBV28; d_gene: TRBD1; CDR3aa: CASSLFTLRGSNEQYF; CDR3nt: TGTGCCAGCAGTTTATTTACCCTCAGGGGGTCCAACGAGCAGTACTTC
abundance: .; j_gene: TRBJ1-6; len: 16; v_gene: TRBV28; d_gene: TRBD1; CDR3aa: CASSFGDRRFNSPLHF; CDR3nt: TGTGCCAGCAGTTTTGGGGACAGGCGATTTAATTCACCCCTCCACTTT
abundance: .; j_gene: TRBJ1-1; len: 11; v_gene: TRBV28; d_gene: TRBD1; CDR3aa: CASGVTGPAFF; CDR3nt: TGTGCCAGTGGGGTGACAGGGCCGGCTTTCTTT
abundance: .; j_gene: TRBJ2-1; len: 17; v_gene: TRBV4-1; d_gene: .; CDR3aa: CASSQGSGTHSYNEQFF; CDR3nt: TGCGCCAGCAGCCAGGGCTCCGGGACCCACTCCTACAATGAGCAGTTCTTC
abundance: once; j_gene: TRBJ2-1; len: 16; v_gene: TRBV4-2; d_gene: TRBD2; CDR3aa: CASSQASGSSYNEQFF; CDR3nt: TGTGCCAGCAGCCAGGCGAGCGGGAGCTCCTACAATGAGCAGTTCTTC
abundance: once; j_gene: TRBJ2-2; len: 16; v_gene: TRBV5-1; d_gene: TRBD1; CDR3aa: CASESLGTGQTGELFF; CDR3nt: TGCGCCAGCGAATCCCTCGGGACAGGTCAGACCGGGGAGCTGTTTTTT
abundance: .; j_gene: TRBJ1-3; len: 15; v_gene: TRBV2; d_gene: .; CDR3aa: CASSAQDHSGNTIYF; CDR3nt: TGTGCCAGCAGTGCACAGGACCACTCTGGAAACACCATATATTTT
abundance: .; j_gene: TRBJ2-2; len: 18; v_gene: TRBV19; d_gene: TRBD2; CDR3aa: CASSTPGWTSGITGELFF; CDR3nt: TGTGCCAGTAGTACCCCCGGGTGGACTAGCGGGATTACCGGGGAGCTGTTTTTT
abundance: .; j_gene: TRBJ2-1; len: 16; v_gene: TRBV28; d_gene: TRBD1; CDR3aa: CASNRPTGGGYNEQFF; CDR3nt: TGTGCCAGCAATAGACCTACAGGGGGCGGCTACAATGAGCAGTTCTTC
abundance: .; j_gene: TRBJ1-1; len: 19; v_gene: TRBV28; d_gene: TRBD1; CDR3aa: CASSFSGTGSPEGNTEAFF; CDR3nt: TGTGCCAGCAGTTTCTCGGGGACAGGGTCGCCGGAGGGGAACACTGAAGCTTTCTTT
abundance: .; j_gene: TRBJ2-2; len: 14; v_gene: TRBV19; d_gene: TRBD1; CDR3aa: CASRGDRGSGELFF; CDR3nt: TGTGCCAGTAGGGGGGACAGGGGGTCCGGGGAGCTGTTTTTT